These T cell receptor beta chains were read from a single sample in a study of T cell clonotyping in hematopoietic cell transplantation. Sequencing used immunoSEQ multiplex PCR; TCRdb keeps in-frame clones, though not all of them. The data hold roughly 17,000 clones, with 93% observed a single time. Source: peripheral blood mononuclear cells, taken before stem cell transplant. All receptors come from a man younger than 35 with biphenotypic leukemia. Some clones in this sample may be carry-over from other donors' samples. CDR3s include the opening cysteine and the closing phenylalanine or tryptophan. The D gene is left open where the match is weak. For some rows the clone size is stated as once, few or many, or as a class when expanded; others skip it.

J gene	D gene	clone size	V gene	CDR3 length	CDR3 DNA	CDR3 protein
TRBJ1-6	TRBD1	-	TRBV13	15	TGTGCCAGCAGCTGGGACAGGGATAGCAATTCACCCCTCCACTTT	CASSWDRDSNSPLHF
TRBJ2-2	TRBD2	-	TRBV29-1	15	TGCAGCGTTTTGACTAGCGGGGGGGCGAACGGGGAGCTGTTTTTT	CSVLTSGGANGELFF
TRBJ2-2	TRBD2	-	TRBV7-2	16	TGTGCCAGCAGCTTGATAGCGGGGGGGAACACCGGGGAGCTGTTTTTT	CASSLIAGGNTGELFF
TRBJ1-2	-	-	TRBV30	12	TGTGCCTGGAGTCGGGGGGACACACTATACACCTTC	CAWSRGDTLYTF
TRBJ2-7	TRBD2	-	TRBV28	12	TGTGCCACCGGGGGGGGTAACTACGAGCAGTACTTC	CATGGGNYEQYF
TRBJ1-1	TRBD1	-	TRBV28	13	TGTGCCACCTCGTGGGACAGGAACACTGAAGCTTTCTTT	CATSWDRNTEAFF
TRBJ2-7	-	-	TRBV5-5	13	TGTGCCAGCAGCCTTTGGATGGGGGGCGAGCAGTACTTC	CASSLWMGGEQYF
TRBJ2-5	-	-	TRBV28	17	TGTGCCAGCAGTTTATTGCCGACAGTGAACTACCAAGAGACCCAGTACTTC	CASSLLPTVNYQETQYF
TRBJ2-7	-	once	TRBV12-5	12	TGTGCTAGGAAGGGCGGGACCTACGAGCAGTACTTC	CARKGGTYEQYF
TRBJ2-5	TRBD1	-	TRBV30	11	TGTGCCGGACAGGTCGTGAAGACCCAGTACTTC	CAGQVVKTQYF
TRBJ2-7	-	-	TRBV28	16	TGTGCCAGCACAAGTCCAAGCGGGTTCGGGTCCTACGAGCAGTACTTC	CASTSPSGFGSYEQYF
TRBJ1-5	TRBD1	-	TRBV29-1	15	TGCAGCGTTACCGCCGGGACAGGGGTAAATCAGCCCCAGCATTTT	CSVTAGTGVNQPQHF
TRBJ1-3	-	-	TRBV6-5	14	TGTGCCAGCAGCCGATCAAGTGACCGAAACACCATATATTTT	CASSRSSDRNTIYF
TRBJ2-1	TRBD1	-	TRBV5-4	16	TGTGCCAGCAGCGTGGGACAGGGGGGGCTCCACAATGAGCAGTTCTTC	CASSVGQGGLHNEQFF
TRBJ1-2	-	-	TRBV30	15	TGTGCCTGGAGTCTAGATGGGGCAGCAGGAAATGGCTACACCTTC	CAWSLDGAAGNGYTF
TRBJ2-3	-	-	TRBV7-8	14	TGTGCCAGCAGCTCTAGACAGTCCACAGATACGCAGTATTTT	CASSSRQSTDTQYF
TRBJ1-6	TRBD1	-	TRBV30	14	TGTGCCTGGAGACGGGACAGGGATGGTTCACCCCTCCACTTT	CAWRRDRDGSPLHF
TRBJ1-6	-	-	TRBV7-3	15	TGTGCCAGCAGCCATTACAGGGTTGAGAATTCACCCCTCCACTTT	CASSHYRVENSPLHF
TRBJ2-1	-	once	TRBV2	14	TGTGCCAGCATCCGAACCGACAGTTACAATGAGCAGTTCTTC	CASIRTDSYNEQFF
TRBJ1-6	-	-	TRBV6-1	17	TGTGCCAGCAGTGATTACCCCCTCCCAGGTTCCTTCTCACCCCTCCACTTT	CASSDYPLPGSFSPLHF
TRBJ2-1	-	-	TRBV7-9	14	TGTGCCAGCAGCTTAGGGGGCCTGTACAATGAGCAGTTCTTC	CASSLGGLYNEQFF
TRBJ2-7	-	-	TRBV6-6	13	TGTGCCAGCATCAACCGGGCTTCCCGCGAGCAGTACTTC	CASINRASREQYF
TRBJ2-7	-	-	TRBV6-5	16	TGTGCCAGCAGTTACTCGAGACAGAGCGGACTCTACGAGCAGTACTTC	CASSYSRQSGLYEQYF